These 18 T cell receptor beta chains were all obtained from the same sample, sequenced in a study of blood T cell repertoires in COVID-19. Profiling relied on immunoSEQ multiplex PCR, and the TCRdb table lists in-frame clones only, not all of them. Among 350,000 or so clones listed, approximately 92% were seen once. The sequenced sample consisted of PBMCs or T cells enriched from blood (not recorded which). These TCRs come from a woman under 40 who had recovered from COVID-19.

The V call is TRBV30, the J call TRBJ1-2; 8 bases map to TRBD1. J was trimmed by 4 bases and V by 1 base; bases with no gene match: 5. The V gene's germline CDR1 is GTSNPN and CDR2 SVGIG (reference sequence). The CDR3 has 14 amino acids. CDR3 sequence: CAWSEGQGLYGYTF. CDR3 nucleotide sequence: TGTGCCTGGAGTGAAGGACAGGGCCTCTATGGCTACACCTTC.

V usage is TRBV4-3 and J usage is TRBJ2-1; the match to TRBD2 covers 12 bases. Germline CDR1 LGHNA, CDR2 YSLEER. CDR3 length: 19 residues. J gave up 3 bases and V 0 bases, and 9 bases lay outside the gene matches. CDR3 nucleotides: TGCGCCAGCAGCCAAGATCTTCCCCGACTAGCGGGGGACTACAATGAGCAGTTCTTC. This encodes CASSQDLPRLAGDYNEQFF.

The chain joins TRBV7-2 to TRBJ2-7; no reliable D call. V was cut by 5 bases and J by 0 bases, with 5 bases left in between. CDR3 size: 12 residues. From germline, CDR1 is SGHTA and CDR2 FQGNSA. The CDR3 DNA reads TGTGCCAGCAGCCCCCACTCCTACGAGCAGTACTTC. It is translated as CASSPHSYEQYF.

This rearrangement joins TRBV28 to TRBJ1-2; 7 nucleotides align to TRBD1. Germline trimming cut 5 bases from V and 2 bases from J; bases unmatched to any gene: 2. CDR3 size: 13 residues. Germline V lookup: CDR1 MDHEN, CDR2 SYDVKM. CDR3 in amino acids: CASSTGVNYGYTF. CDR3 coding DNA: TGTGCCAGCAGTACAGGGGTCAACTATGGCTACACCTTC.

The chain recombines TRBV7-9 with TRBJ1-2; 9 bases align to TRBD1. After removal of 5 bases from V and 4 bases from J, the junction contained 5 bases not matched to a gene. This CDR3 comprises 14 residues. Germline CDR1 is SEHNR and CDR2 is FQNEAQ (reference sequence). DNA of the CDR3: TGTGCCAGCAGCCTGGGACAGGGAGCCTATGGCTACACCTTC. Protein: CASSLGQGAYGYTF.

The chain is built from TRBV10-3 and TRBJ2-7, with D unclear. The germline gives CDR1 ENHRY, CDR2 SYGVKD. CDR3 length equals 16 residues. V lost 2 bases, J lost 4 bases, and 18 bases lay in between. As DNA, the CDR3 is TGTGCCATCAGTGAGGGAGACTCGCGCGACCCTTACGAGCAGTACTTC. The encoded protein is CAISEGDSRDPYEQYF.

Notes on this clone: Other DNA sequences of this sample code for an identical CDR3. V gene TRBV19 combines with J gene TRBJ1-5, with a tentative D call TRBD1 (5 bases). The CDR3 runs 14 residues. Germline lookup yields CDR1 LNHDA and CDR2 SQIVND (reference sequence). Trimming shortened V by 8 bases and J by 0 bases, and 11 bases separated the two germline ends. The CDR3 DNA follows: TGTGCCAGTGGACGGGGGTATAGCAATCAGCCCCAGCATTTT. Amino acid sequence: CASGRGYSNQPQHF.

This CDR3 is CASSQDILAGVVSGANVLTF. The CDR3 DNA is TGTGCCAGCAGCCAAGACATTCTAGCGGGAGTCGTCTCTGGGGCCAACGTCCTGACTTTC. The rearrangement joins TRBV3-1 (or the pseudogene TRBV3-2) to TRBJ2-6, with 10 bases matching TRBD2. CDR3 length equals 20 residues. CDR1 and CDR2 from the germline V gene are LGHDT and YNNKEL (reference sequence). J was trimmed by 0 bases and V by 0 bases; bases with no gene match: 8.

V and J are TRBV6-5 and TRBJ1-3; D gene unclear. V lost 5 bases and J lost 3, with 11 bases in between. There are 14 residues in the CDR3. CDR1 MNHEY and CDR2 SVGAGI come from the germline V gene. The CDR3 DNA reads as TGTGCCAGCAGTATGACCGGGGTTGGAAACACCATATATTTT. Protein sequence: CASSMTGVGNTIYF.

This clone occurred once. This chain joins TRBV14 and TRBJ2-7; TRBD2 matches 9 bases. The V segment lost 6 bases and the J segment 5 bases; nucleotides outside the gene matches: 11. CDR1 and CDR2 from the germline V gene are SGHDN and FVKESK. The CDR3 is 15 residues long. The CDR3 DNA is TGTGCCAGCAGTCCCCTTCTAGCGGGATCCCACGAGCAGTACTTC. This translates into CASSPLLAGSHEQYF.

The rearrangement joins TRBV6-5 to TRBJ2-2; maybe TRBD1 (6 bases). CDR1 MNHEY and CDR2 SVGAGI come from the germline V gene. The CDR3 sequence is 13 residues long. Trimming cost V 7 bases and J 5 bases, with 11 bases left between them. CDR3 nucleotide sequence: TGTGCCAGCAATACTCAGGGGACCGGGGAGCTGTTTTTT. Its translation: CASNTQGTGELFF.

The CDR3 DNA reads as TGCGCCAGCAGCTTGGCGGGGGGAATTAGCACAGATACGCAGTATTTT. Translating it yields CASSLAGGISTDTQYF. The genes are TRBV5-1 and TRBJ2-3; 7 bases line up with TRBD2. The V and J ends lost 0 bases and 0 bases, in that order; junction bases with no gene match: 4. This CDR3 spans 16 amino acids. The germline gives CDR1 SGHRS, CDR2 YFSETQ.

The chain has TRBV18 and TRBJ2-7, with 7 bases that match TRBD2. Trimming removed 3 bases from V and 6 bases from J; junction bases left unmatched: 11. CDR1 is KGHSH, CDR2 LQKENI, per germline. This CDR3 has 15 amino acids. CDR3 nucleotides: TGTGCCAGCTCACCCCCCAATCTGGGCGGGGGCGAGCAGTACTTC. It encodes CASSPPNLGGGEQYF. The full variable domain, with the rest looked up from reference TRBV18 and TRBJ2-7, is NAGVMQNPRHLVRRRGQEARLRCSPMKGHSHVYWYRQLPEEGLKFMVYLQKENIIDESGMPKERFSAEFPKEGPSILRIQQVVRGDSAAYFCASSPPNLGGGEQYFGPGTRLTVT.

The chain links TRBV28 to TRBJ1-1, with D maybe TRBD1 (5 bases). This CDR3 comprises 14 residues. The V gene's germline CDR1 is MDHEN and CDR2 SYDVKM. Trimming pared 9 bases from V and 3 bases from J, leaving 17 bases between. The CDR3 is CARGSVGGDTEAFF. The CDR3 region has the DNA TGTGCCAGAGGTAGTGTGGGGGGAGACACTGAAGCTTTCTTT.

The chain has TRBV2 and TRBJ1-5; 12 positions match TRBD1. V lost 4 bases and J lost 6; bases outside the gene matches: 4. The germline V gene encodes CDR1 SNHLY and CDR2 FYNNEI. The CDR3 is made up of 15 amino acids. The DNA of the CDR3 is TGTGCCAGCAGTGTGGGACAGGGGGCCGGTCAGCCCCAGCATTTT. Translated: CASSVGQGAGQPQHF.

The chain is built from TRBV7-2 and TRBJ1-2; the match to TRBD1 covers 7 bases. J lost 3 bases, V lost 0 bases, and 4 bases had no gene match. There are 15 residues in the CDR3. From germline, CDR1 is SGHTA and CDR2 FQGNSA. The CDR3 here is CASSLAPGQHYGYTF. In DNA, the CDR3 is TGTGCCAGCAGCTTAGCCCCGGGACAGCACTATGGCTACACCTTC.

CDR3 amino acids: CASSIGVAGANVLTF. Here the CDR3 DNA reads TGCGCCAGCAGCATAGGGGTCGCCGGGGCCAACGTCCTGACTTTC. This chain uses TRBV5-1 with TRBJ2-6; tentatively, D is TRBD1 (5 bases). The CDR3 has 15 residues. Germline V gives CDR1 SGHRS, CDR2 YFSETQ. V was clipped by 4 bases and J by 4 bases, with 12 bases between them.

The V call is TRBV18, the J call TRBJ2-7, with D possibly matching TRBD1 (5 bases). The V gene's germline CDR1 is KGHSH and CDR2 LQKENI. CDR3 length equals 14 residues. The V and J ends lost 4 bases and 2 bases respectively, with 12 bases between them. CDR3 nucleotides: TGTGCCAGCTCACTCCTGGACAAGGCCTACGAGCAGTACTTC. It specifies CASSLLDKAYEQYF.